The present T cell receptor beta chain was sequenced within a study of breast tumors, draining lymph nodes, adjacent tissues. Regarding the study as a whole: Luminal-like breast cancer showed significantly greater tumor-nontumor repertoire similarity than basal-like breast cancer did.

The lymph nodes were axillary draining lymph nodes from breast cancer patients. Each CDR3 protein gets one entry after TCRdb re-called the multiplex PCR reads with MiXCR. The sample holds around 140,000 distinct CDR3 sequences, more than 20% seen once. About this clonotype: Its antigen is unknown. This could be a read error, since a much larger clone is one nucleotide away.

The sample consisted of axillary lymph node tissue. This TCR was recovered from a female donor with breast cancer. Some clones in this sample may be carry-over from other donors' samples.

In DNA, the CDR3 is TGCAGTGCTAGAGACAGGGGTTTAGAGGCCCAGTACTTC. Translating it yields CSARDRGLEAQYF. V and J are TRBV20-1 and TRBJ2-5, with D perhaps TRBD1 (6 bases). Germline V gene lookup returns CDR1 DFQATT and CDR2 SNEGSKA (reference sequence). There are 13 residues in the CDR3.